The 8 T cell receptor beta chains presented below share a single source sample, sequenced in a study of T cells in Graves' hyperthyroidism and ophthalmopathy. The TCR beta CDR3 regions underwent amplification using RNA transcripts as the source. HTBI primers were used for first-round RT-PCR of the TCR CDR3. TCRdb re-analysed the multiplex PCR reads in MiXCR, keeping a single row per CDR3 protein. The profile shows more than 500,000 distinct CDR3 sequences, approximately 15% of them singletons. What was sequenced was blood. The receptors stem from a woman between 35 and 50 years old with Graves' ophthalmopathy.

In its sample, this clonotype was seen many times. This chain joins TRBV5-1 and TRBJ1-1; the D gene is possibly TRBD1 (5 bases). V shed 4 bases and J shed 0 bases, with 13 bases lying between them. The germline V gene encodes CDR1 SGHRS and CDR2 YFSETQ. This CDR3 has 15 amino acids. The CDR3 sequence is CASSLSTGVNTEAFF. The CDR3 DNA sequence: TGCGCCAGCAGCCTTAGTACAGGAGTGAACACTGAAGCTTTCTTT. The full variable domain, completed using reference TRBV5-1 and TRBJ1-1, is KAGVTQTPRYLIKTRGQQVTLSCSPISGHRSVSWYQQTPGQGLQFLFEYFSETQRNKGNFPGRFSGRQFSNSRSEMNVSTLELGDSALYLCASSLSTGVNTEAFFGQGTRLTVV.

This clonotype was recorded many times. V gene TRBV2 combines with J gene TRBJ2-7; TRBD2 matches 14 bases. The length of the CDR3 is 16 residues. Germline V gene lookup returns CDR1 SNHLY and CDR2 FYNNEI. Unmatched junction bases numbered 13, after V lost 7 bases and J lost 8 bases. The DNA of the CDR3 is TGTGCCAGCATCACCGGGACTAGCGGGAGTTTCCTTCAGCAGTACTTC. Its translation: CASITGTSGSFLQQYF.

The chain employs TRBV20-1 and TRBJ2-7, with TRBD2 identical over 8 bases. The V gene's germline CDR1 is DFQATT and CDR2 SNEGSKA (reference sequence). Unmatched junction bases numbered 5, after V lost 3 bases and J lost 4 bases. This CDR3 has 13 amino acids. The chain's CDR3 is CSASLSGRYEQYF. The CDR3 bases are TGCAGTGCTAGTCTCAGCGGGAGATACGAGCAGTACTTC.

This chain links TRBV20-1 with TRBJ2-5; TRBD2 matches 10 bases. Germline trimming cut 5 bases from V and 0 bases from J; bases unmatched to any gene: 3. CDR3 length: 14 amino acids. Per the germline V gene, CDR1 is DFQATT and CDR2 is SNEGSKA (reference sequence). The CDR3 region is CSAYGTSDQETQYF. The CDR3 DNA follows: TGCAGTGCTTACGGGACTAGCGACCAAGAGACCCAGTACTTC.

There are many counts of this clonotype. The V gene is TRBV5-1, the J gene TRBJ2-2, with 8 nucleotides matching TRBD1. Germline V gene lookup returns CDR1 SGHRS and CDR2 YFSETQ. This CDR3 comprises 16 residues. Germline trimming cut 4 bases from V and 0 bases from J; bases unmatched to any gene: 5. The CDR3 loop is CASSHGGQANTGELFF. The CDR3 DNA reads TGCGCCAGCAGCCACGGGGGACAGGCGAACACCGGGGAGCTGTTTTTT.

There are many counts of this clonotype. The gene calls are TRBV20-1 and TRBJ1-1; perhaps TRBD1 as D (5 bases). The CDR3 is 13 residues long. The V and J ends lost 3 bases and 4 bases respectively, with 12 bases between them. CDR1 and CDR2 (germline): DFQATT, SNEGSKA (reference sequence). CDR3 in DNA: TGCAGTGCTAGCGCCTGGGGCGGCACTGAAGCTTTCTTT. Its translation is CSASAWGGTEAFF.

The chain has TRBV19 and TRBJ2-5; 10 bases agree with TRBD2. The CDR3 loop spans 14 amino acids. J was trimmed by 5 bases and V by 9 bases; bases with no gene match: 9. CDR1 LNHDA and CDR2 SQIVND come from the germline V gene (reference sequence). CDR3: CASSPLAGSETQYF. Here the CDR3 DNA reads TGTGCCAGCAGTCCACTAGCGGGATCTGAGACCCAGTACTTC.

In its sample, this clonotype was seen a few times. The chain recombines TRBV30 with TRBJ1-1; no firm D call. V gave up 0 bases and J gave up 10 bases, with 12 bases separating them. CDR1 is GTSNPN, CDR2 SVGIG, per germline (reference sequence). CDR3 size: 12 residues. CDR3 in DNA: TGTGCCTGGAGTGTAGAGGCCCGTCGAGCTTTCTTT. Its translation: CAWSVEARRAFF.